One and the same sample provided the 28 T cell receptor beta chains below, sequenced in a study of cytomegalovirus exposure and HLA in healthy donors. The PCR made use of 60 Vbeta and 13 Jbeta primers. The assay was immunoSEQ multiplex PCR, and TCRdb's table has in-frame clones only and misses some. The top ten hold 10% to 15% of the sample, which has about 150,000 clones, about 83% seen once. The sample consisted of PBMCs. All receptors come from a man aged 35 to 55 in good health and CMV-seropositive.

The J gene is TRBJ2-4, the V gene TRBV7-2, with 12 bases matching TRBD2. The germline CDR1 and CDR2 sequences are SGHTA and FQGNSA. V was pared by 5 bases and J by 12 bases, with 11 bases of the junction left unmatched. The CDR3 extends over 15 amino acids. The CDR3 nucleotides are TGTGCCAGCAGCCCCCCGACTAGCGGGAGATCCAGTCAGTACTTC. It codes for CASSPPTSGRSSQYF.

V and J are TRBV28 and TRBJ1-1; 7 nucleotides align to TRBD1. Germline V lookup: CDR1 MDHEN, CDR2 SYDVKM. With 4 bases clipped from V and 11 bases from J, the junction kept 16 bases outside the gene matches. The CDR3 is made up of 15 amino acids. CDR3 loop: CASSSGQDRTSPAFF. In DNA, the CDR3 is TGTGCCAGCAGTTCCGGACAGGATAGGACATCGCCCGCTTTCTTT.

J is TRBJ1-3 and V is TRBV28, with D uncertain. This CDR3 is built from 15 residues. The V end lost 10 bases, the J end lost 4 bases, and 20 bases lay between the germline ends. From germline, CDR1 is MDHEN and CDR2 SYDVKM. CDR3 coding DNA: TGTGCCACTGTCCCCCCGGGGTCCATAGGAAACACCATATATTTT. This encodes CATVPPGSIGNTIYF.

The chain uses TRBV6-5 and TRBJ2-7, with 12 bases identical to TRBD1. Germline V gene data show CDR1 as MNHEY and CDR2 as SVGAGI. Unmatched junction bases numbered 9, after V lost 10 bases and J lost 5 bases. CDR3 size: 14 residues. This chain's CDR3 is CATSQWDRGHEQYF. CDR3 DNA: TGTGCCACCTCCCAATGGGACAGGGGGCACGAGCAGTACTTC.

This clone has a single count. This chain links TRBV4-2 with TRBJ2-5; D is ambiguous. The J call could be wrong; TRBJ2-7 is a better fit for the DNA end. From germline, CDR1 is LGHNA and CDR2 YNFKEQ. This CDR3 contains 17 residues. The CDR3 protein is CASSQDLNRRSSYEQYF. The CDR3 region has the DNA TGTGCCAGCAGCCAAGATCTTAATCGACGGAGCTCCTACGAGCAGTACTTC.

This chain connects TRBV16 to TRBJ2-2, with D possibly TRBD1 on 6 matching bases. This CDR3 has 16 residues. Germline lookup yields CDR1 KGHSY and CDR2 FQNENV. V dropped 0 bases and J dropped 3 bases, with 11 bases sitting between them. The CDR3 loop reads CASSQSGDRHTGELFF. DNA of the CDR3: TGTGCCAGCAGCCAATCGGGCGACAGGCACACCGGGGAGCTGTTTTTT. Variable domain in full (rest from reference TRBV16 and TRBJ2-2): GEEVAQTPKHLVRGEGQKAKLYCAPIKGHSYVFWYQQVLKNEFKFLISFQNENVFDETGMPKERFSAKCLPNSPCSLEIQATKLEDSAVYFCASSQSGDRHTGELFFGEGSRLTVL.

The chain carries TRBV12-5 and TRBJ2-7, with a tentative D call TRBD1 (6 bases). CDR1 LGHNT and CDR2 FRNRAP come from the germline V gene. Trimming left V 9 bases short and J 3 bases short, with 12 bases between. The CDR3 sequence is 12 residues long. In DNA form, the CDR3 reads TGTGCTAGCCGGGACAACCACTACGAGCAGTACTTC. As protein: CASRDNHYEQYF. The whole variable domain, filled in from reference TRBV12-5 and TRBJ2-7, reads DARVTQTPRHKVTEMGQEVTMRCQPILGHNTVFWYRQTMMQGLELLAYFRNRAPLDDSGMPKDRFSAEMPDATLATLKIQPSEPRDSAVYFCASRDNHYEQYFGPGTRLTVT.

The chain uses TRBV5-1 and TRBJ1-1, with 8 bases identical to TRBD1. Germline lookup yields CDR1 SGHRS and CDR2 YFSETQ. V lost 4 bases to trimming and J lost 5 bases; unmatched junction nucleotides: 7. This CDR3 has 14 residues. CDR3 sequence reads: CASSKQGGGTEAFF. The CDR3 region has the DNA TGCGCCAGCAGCAAACAGGGGGGAGGGACTGAAGCTTTCTTT.

The CDR3 reads CATSRDRVGGAYEQYF. The CDR3 DNA follows: TGTGCCACCAGCAGAGACAGGGTTGGCGGGGCCTACGAGCAGTACTTC. This chain links TRBV15 with TRBJ2-7; weak D call: TRBD2 (6 bases). Trimming removed 0 bases at V and 2 bases at J, with 14 bases between. The CDR3 sequence is 16 residues long. The V gene's germline CDR1 is LNHNV and CDR2 YYDKDF (reference sequence).

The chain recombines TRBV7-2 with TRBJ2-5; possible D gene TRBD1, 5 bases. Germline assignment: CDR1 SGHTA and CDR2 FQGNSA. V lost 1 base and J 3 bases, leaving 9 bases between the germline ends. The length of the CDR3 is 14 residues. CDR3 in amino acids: CASSLGGAKETQYF. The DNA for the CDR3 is TGTGCCAGCAGCTTAGGGGGCGCAAAAGAGACCCAGTACTTC.

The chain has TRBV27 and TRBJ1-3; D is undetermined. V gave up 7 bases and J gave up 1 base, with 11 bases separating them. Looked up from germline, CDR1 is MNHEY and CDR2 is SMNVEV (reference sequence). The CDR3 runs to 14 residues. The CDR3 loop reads CASKTTESGNTIYF. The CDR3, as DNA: TGTGCCAGCAAAACGACGGAGTCTGGAAACACCATATATTTT.

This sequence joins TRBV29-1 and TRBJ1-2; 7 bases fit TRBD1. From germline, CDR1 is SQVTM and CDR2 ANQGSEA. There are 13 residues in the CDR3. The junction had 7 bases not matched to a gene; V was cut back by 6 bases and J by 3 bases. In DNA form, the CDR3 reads TGCAGCGTAGGGGGCGTAGGTGACTATGGCTACACCTTC. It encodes CSVGGVGDYGYTF.

The CDR3 DNA reads as TGTGCCAGCAGCTTAGGCCAGACCTACGAGCAGTACTTC. Protein product: CASSLGQTYEQYF. The V and J genes are TRBV11-2 and TRBJ2-7; no clear D. Germline CDR1 SGHAT, CDR2 FQNNGV. The CDR3 sequence is 13 residues long. V lost 1 base to trimming and J lost 2 bases, with 6 bases between them.

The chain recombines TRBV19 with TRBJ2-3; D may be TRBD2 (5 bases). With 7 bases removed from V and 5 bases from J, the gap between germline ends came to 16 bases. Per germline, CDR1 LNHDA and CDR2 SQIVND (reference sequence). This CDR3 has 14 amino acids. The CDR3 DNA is TGTGCCAGTATCAATCGGGGTGGAGAAGATACGCAGTATTTT. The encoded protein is CASINRGGEDTQYF.

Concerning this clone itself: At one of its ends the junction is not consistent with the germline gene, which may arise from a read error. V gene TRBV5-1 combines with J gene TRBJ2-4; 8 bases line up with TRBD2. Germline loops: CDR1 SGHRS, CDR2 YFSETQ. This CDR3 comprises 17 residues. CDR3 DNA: TGCGCTAGCAGCTTGTTTCTCGGGGGGGAGGTCAAAAACAGTCAGTACTTC. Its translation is CASSLFLGGEVKNSQYF.

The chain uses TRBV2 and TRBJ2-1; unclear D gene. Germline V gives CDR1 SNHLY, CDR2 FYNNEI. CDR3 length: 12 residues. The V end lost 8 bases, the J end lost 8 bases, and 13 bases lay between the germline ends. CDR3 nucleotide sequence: TGTGCCAGCCGGTACCTCGGAGATGAGCAGTTCTTC. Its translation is CASRYLGDEQFF.

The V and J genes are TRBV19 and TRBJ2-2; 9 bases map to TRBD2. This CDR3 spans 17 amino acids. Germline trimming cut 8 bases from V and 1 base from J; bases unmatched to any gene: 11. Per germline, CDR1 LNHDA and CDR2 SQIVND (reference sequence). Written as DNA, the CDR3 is TGTGCCAGTTGCCCGACTAGCGGCCTACTGAACACCGGGGAGCTGTTTTTT. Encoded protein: CASCPTSGLLNTGELFF. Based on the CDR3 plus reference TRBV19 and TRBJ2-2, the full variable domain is DGGITQSPKYLFRKEGQNVTLSCEQNLNHDAMYWYRQDPGQGLRLIYYSQIVNDFQKGDIAEGYSVSREKKESFPLTVTSAQKNPTAFYLCASCPTSGLLNTGELFFGEGSRLTVL.

CDR3 loop: CASTREGQETQYF. The CDR3 bases are TGTGCCAGTACTCGGGAGGGCCAAGAGACCCAGTACTTC. The rearrangement uses TRBV19 and TRBJ2-5, with 8 bases matching TRBD2. The germline gives CDR1 LNHDA, CDR2 SQIVND (reference sequence). V lost 7 bases, J lost 1 base, and 2 bases stayed unmatched. This CDR3 has 13 residues.

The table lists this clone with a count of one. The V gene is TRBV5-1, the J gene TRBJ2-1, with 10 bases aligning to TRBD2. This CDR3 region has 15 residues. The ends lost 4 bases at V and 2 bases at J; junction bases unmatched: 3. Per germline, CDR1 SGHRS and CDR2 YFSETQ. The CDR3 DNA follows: TGCGCCAGCAGCCGAACTAGCGGGACCTACAATGAGCAGTTCTTC. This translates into CASSRTSGTYNEQFF.

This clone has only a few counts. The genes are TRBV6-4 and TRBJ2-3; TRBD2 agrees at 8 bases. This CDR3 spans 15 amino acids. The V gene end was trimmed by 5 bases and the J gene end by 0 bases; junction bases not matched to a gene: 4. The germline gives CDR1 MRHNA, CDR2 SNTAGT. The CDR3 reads CASSSTGGSTDTQYF. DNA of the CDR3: TGTGCCAGCAGTTCCACGGGAGGGAGCACAGATACGCAGTATTTT.

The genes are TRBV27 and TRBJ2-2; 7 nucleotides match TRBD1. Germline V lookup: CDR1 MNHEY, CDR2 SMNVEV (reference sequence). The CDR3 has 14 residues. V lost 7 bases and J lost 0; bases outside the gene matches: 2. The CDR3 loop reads CASKQGANTGELFF. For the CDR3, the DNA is TGTGCCAGCAAGCAGGGGGCGAACACCGGGGAGCTGTTTTTT.

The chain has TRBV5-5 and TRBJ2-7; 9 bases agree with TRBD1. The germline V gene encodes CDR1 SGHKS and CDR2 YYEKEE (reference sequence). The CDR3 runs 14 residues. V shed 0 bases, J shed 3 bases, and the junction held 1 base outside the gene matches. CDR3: CASSLATGGYEQYF. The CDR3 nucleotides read TGTGCCAGCAGCTTGGCGACAGGGGGCTACGAGCAGTACTTC.

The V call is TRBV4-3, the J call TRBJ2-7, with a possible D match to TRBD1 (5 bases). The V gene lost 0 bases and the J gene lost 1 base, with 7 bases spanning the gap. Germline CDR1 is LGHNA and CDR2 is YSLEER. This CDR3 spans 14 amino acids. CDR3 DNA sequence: TGCGCCAGCAGCCAAGATGGGGCGTCCTACGAGCAGTACTTC. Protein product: CASSQDGASYEQYF.

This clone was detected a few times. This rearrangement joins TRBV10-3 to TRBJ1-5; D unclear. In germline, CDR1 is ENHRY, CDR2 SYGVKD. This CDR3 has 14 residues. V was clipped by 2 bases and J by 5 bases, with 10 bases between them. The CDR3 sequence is CAISESGSYQPQHF. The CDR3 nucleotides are TGTGCCATCAGTGAGAGCGGCAGCTATCAGCCCCAGCATTTT.

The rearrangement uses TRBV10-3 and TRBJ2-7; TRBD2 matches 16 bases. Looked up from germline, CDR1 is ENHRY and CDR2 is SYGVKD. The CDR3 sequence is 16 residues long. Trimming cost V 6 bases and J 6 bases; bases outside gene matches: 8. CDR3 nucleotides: TGTGCCATCAGAAAGGGACTAGCGGGAGGGCCGGGCGAGCAGTACTTC. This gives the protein CAIRKGLAGGPGEQYF.

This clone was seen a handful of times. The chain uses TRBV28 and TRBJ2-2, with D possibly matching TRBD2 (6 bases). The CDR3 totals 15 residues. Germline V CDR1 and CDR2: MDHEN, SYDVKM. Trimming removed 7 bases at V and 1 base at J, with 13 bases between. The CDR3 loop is CASKAGTLNTGELFF. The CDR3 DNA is TGTGCCAGCAAGGCCGGGACTTTGAACACCGGGGAGCTGTTTTTT.

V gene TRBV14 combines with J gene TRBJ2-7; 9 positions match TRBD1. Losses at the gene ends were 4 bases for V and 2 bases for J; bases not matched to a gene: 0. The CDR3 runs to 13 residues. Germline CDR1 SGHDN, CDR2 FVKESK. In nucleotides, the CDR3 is TGTGCCAGCAGCCGACAGGGGGCCTACGAGCAGTACTTC. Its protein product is CASSRQGAYEQYF.

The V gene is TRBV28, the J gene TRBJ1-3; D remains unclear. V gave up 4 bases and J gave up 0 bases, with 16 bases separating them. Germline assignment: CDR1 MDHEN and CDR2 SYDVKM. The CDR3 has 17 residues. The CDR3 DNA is TGTGCCAGCAGTTCCAGAAGACGGAGCGACTCTGGAAACACCATATATTTT. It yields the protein CASSSRRRSDSGNTIYF.